Listed below are T cell receptor beta chains from one sample, sequenced in a study of T cell repertoires in cytomegalovirus infection. Each CDR3 protein is one row after TCRdb ran MiXCR on the reads. The profile covers around 740,000 distinct CDR3 sequences, with roughly 36% appearing a single time and more than 2.5% taken by the ten largest. The specimen was PBMCs. These receptors were taken from a human donor in good health (CMV status not recorded). Some clones in this sample may be carry-over from other donors' samples. Both conserved end residues are part of each CDR3. Part of the rows lack a size; the others show once, few, many or a class for expanded clones.

V	J	length	size	CDR3
TRBV6-5	TRBJ1-1	14	few	CASSYRGLNTEAFF
TRBV6-6	TRBJ1-1	18	.	CASSYGALEGGYLTEAFF
TRBV28	TRBJ1-5	16	.	CAITVGSQGAGQPQHF
TRBV5-6	TRBJ1-1	16	.	CASSLVTSRANTEAFF
TRBV7-9	TRBJ1-1	12	.	CACQGLNTEAFF
TRBV29-1	TRBJ1-1	11	once	CSVRPNTEAFF
TRBV4-1	TRBJ1-1	15	.	CASMRQGAINTEAFF
TRBV28	TRBJ2-5	14	.	CASRPQGPGETQYF
TRBV6-6	TRBJ1-6	14	once	CASRQGSENSPLHF
TRBV19	TRBJ2-7	16	.	CASSTAGTSGSYEQYF
TRBV19	TRBJ1-1	14	.	CASSMSTGRAEAFF
TRBV7-3	TRBJ2-3	14	few	CASSPGLAVDTQYF
TRBV5-1	TRBJ2-7	15	.	CASRGTSGTAYEQYF
TRBV7-9	TRBJ1-6	16	.	CASRSSGGRGNSPLHF
TRBV28	TRBJ1-5	16	.	CASSFSAPGRNQPQHF
TRBV28	TRBJ2-7	14	.	CASTSSGPPYEQYF
TRBV10-3	TRBJ2-1	17	.	CAIRRTSGRDIYNEQFF
TRBV27	TRBJ1-1	15	.	CASSLGRRFNTEAFF
TRBV7-6	TRBJ2-7	16	few	CASSLTSQDGTYEQYF
TRBV7-6	TRBJ2-3	15	many	CASSLGMGAKDTQYF
TRBV10-3	TRBJ1-6	15	.	CAISDRGESGSPLHF
TRBV7-6	TRBJ2-7	15	many	CASSRSGRSSYEQYF
TRBV25-1	TRBJ1-5	17	few	CASSEVGTDAGNQPQHF
TRBV7-9	TRBJ1-2	15	.	CASSSSGQGSYGYPF
TRBV12-3/TRBV12-4	TRBJ1-3	13	.	CASSPWTGNTIYF
TRBV7-2	TRBJ2-5	14	many	CASSLPGGQETQYF
TRBV20-1	TRBJ2-2	13	.	CSATRGGAGELFF
TRBV7-2	TRBJ1-1	13	many	CASSLVLNTEAFF
TRBV28	TRBJ2-1	18	.	CASSSFLGARGGDNEQFF
TRBV7-9	TRBJ2-7	14	few	CASSPGTDPYEQYF